This entry features one TCR beta chain sequence. One end of the junction is discordant with germline, which a read error may explain. This entry belongs to a study of blood T cells in healthy people across ages. The CDR3 runs 15 residues. CDR1 and CDR2 from the germline V gene are SGHRS and YFSETQ. The authors ran a second PCR of 7 to 11 cycles using a sample-barcoded 5' primer and a J-beta primer mix. One entry per CDR3 protein results from TCRdb running MiXCR on the 5' RACE reads. The sample shows fewer than 750,000 distinct CDR3 sequences, more than 45% of them seen only once. The TCR comes from an elderly man in good health. The material sequenced was blood. The rearrangement joins TRBV5-1 to TRBJ1-5; weak D call: TRBD1 (5 bases). The CDR3 here is CASSLGGTSDQPQHF. CDR3 nucleotides: TGCGCCAGCAGCTTGGGGGGGACTAGCGATCAGCCCCAGCATTTT.